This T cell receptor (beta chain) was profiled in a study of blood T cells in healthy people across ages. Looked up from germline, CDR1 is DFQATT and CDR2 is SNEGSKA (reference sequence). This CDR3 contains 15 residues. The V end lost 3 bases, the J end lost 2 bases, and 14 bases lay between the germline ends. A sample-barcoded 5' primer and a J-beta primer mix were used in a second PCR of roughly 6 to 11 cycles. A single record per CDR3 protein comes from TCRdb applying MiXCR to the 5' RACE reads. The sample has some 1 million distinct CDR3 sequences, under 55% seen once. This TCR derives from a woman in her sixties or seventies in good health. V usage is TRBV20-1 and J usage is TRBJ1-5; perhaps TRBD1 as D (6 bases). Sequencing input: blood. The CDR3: CSASPGAVGNQPQHF. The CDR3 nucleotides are TGCAGTGCTAGTCCGGGGGCCGTAGGCAATCAGCCCCAGCATTTT.